A selection of T cell receptor beta chains follows, all from one sample in a study of blood T cell repertoires in COVID-19. Sequencing used immunoSEQ multiplex PCR; TCRdb keeps in-frame clones, though not all of them. The sample consists of roughly 280,000 clones, roughly 90% of them appearing once. The sample comprised PBMCs or T cells enriched from blood (not recorded which). The receptors shown here come from a woman in her forties or fifties who had recovered from COVID-19. CDR3s include the opening cysteine and the closing phenylalanine or tryptophan. The D gene is left open where the match is weak. Clone size is shown for a subset of rows, as once, few, many or a class of expanded clone.

v_gene: TRBV29-1; j_gene: TRBJ2-1; abundance: .; d_gene: TRBD1; CDR3nt: TGCAGCGTTGGTCCGGGACAGGGCGCTAATGAGCAGTTCTTC; CDR3aa: CSVGPGQGANEQFF
v_gene: TRBV30; j_gene: TRBJ2-3; abundance: .; d_gene: TRBD2; CDR3nt: TGTGCCTGGAGTAACCCGCTAGCGGGAGGGCCGACTAGCACAGATACGCAGTATTTT; CDR3aa: CAWSNPLAGGPTSTDTQYF
v_gene: TRBV6-5; j_gene: TRBJ1-4; abundance: .; d_gene: .; CDR3nt: TGTGCCAGCGACGCCGGACAGAGTAATGAAAAACTGTTTTTT; CDR3aa: CASDAGQSNEKLFF
v_gene: TRBV30; j_gene: TRBJ2-1; abundance: .; d_gene: TRBD2; CDR3nt: TGTGCCTGGAGTGTAGGCGCGGGAGTCCGAAATGAGCAGTTCTTC; CDR3aa: CAWSVGAGVRNEQFF
v_gene: TRBV4-1; j_gene: TRBJ2-5; abundance: .; d_gene: TRBD2; CDR3nt: TGCGCCAGCAGCCAAGAAAGGGCTAGCGGAAGAGAGACCCAGTACTTC; CDR3aa: CASSQERASGRETQYF
v_gene: TRBV2; j_gene: TRBJ2-3; abundance: many; d_gene: .; CDR3nt: TGTGCCAGCCAGAGTGGGGGCGCTGCAGATACGCAGTATTTT; CDR3aa: CASQSGGAADTQYF
v_gene: TRBV5-4; j_gene: TRBJ1-3; abundance: .; d_gene: TRBD1; CDR3nt: TGTGCCAGCAGCCCGGGACAGAGAAACACCATATATTTT; CDR3aa: CASSPGQRNTIYF
v_gene: TRBV4-2; j_gene: TRBJ1-1; abundance: .; d_gene: .; CDR3nt: TGTGCCAGCAGCGGCCAATTTGGTAATACTGAAGCTTTCTTT; CDR3aa: CASSGQFGNTEAFF
v_gene: TRBV28; j_gene: TRBJ1-2; abundance: .; d_gene: .; CDR3nt: TGTGCCAGCAGTCCCAACACAAACTATGGCTACACCTTC; CDR3aa: CASSPNTNYGYTF
v_gene: TRBV6-5; j_gene: TRBJ2-4; abundance: once; d_gene: .; CDR3nt: TGTGCCAGCAGAGACCCCGGACAGCCCAAAAACATTCAGTACTTC; CDR3aa: CASRDPGQPKNIQYF
v_gene: TRBV6-2/TRBV6-3; j_gene: TRBJ2-7; abundance: .; d_gene: .; CDR3nt: TGTGCCAGCAGTTACGGGAGGACAAGTTCCTACGAGCAGTACTTC; CDR3aa: CASSYGRTSSYEQYF
v_gene: TRBV7-2; j_gene: TRBJ2-1; abundance: .; d_gene: TRBD2; CDR3nt: TGTGCCACCCACCGCACGGCGGGAGCCAACTCCTACAATGAGCAGTTCTTC; CDR3aa: CATHRTAGANSYNEQFF
v_gene: TRBV6-5; j_gene: TRBJ2-1; abundance: .; d_gene: TRBD2; CDR3nt: TGTGCCAGCCTAGCGGGAGCGGCGTCCTACAATGAGCAGTTCTTC; CDR3aa: CASLAGAASYNEQFF
v_gene: TRBV9; j_gene: TRBJ2-1; abundance: once; d_gene: TRBD1; CDR3nt: TGTGCCAGCAGCTCGAGCCGGGACAGGGGGTTCAATGAGCAGTTCTTC; CDR3aa: CASSSSRDRGFNEQFF
v_gene: TRBV28; j_gene: TRBJ1-5; abundance: .; d_gene: .; CDR3nt: TGTGCCAGCAGTTTAGTCGGGGGGGATCAGCCCCAGCATTTT; CDR3aa: CASSLVGGDQPQHF
v_gene: TRBV10-1; j_gene: TRBJ1-3; abundance: .; d_gene: .; CDR3nt: TGCGCCAGCAGTGAGAACAGCTTCTCTGGAAACACCATATATTTT; CDR3aa: CASSENSFSGNTIYF
v_gene: TRBV5-8; j_gene: TRBJ1-2; abundance: once; d_gene: .; CDR3nt: TGTGCCAGCAGCCGGGTCAGGGTCTATGGCTACACCTTC; CDR3aa: CASSRVRVYGYTF
v_gene: TRBV15; j_gene: TRBJ1-3; abundance: .; d_gene: TRBD1; CDR3nt: TGTGCCACCAGCAGGGGACAGAGGACTGGAAACACCATATATTTT; CDR3aa: CATSRGQRTGNTIYF
v_gene: TRBV5-1; j_gene: TRBJ1-1; abundance: .; d_gene: .; CDR3nt: TGCGCCAGCAGCGTGACAGGTAACGGTAACACTGAAGCTTTCTTT; CDR3aa: CASSVTGNGNTEAFF
v_gene: TRBV5-1; j_gene: TRBJ1-4; abundance: .; d_gene: .; CDR3nt: TGCGCCAGCAGCATAGGAGCTCCTAATGAAAAACTGTTTTTT; CDR3aa: CASSIGAPNEKLFF
v_gene: TRBV5-1; j_gene: TRBJ2-3; abundance: few; d_gene: TRBD2; CDR3nt: TGCGCCAGCAGCATTCTAGCGGGAGCTGAGAATACGCAGTATTTT; CDR3aa: CASSILAGAENTQYF
v_gene: TRBV5-4; j_gene: TRBJ2-3; abundance: .; d_gene: TRBD1; CDR3nt: TGTGCCAGCAGCCCAACAGGGGGCGGAACAGATACGCAGTATTTT; CDR3aa: CASSPTGGGTDTQYF
v_gene: TRBV27; j_gene: TRBJ2-2; abundance: once; d_gene: TRBD2; CDR3nt: TGTGCCAGCAGCCGAGGGGAAGGGACTAGCGGGAGTTCCGGGGAGCTGTTTTTT; CDR3aa: CASSRGEGTSGSSGELFF
v_gene: TRBV28; j_gene: TRBJ1-5; abundance: .; d_gene: .; CDR3nt: TGTGCCAGCACTGACAGGAGCAATCAGCCCCAGCATTTT; CDR3aa: CASTDRSNQPQHF
v_gene: TRBV24-1; j_gene: TRBJ2-7; abundance: .; d_gene: TRBD2; CDR3nt: TGTGCCACCAAGAAACCCGGGGGCGGGAGGTTCGGTTACGAGCAGTACTTC; CDR3aa: CATKKPGGGRFGYEQYF
v_gene: TRBV11-2; j_gene: TRBJ2-3; abundance: .; d_gene: .; CDR3nt: TGTGCCAGCAGCTTAGTAGGCGGGACAGATACGCAGTATTTT; CDR3aa: CASSLVGGTDTQYF
v_gene: TRBV7-9; j_gene: TRBJ2-1; abundance: .; d_gene: TRBD2; CDR3nt: TGTGCCAGCAGCTGGACTAGCGAAAGTAATGAGCAGTTCTTC; CDR3aa: CASSWTSESNEQFF
v_gene: TRBV11-2; j_gene: TRBJ2-4; abundance: .; d_gene: .; CDR3nt: TGTGCCAGCAGCTTACCCCTTGGGGGGAGCGTAGGTAAAAACATTCAGTACTTC; CDR3aa: CASSLPLGGSVGKNIQYF
v_gene: TRBV6-4; j_gene: TRBJ2-1; abundance: .; d_gene: TRBD2; CDR3nt: TGTGCCAGCAGCACTAGCGGGAGGGTCTACAATGAGCAGTTCTTC; CDR3aa: CASSTSGRVYNEQFF
v_gene: TRBV29-1; j_gene: TRBJ1-2; abundance: once; d_gene: TRBD1; CDR3nt: TGCAGCGTTGAACAGGGGGCGGGTGGCTACACCTTC; CDR3aa: CSVEQGAGGYTF
v_gene: TRBV7-2; j_gene: TRBJ2-1; abundance: .; d_gene: TRBD1; CDR3nt: TGTGCCAGCAGCTTAGTTGGGACAGGGAGTGGCAATGAGCAGTTCTTC; CDR3aa: CASSLVGTGSGNEQFF
v_gene: TRBV7-2; j_gene: TRBJ1-4; abundance: .; d_gene: TRBD1; CDR3nt: TGTGCCAGCAGCTTATCAGGGGGGTACGAAAAACTGTTTTTT; CDR3aa: CASSLSGGYEKLFF
v_gene: TRBV7-3; j_gene: TRBJ1-6; abundance: .; d_gene: .; CDR3nt: TGTGCCAGCAGCTTAGGCAGGGCGTCCTCACCCCTCCACTTT; CDR3aa: CASSLGRASSPLHF
v_gene: TRBV18; j_gene: TRBJ2-7; abundance: .; d_gene: TRBD1; CDR3nt: TGTGCCAGCTCACCTCAGCTGACAGGGGAGAAGAACGAGCAGTACTTC; CDR3aa: CASSPQLTGEKNEQYF
v_gene: TRBV28; j_gene: TRBJ1-1; abundance: .; d_gene: TRBD1; CDR3nt: TGTGCCAGCAGTTTAAGACAGGGTTTTGGGGTGAACACTGAAGCTTTCTTT; CDR3aa: CASSLRQGFGVNTEAFF
v_gene: TRBV7-8; j_gene: TRBJ1-1; abundance: .; d_gene: .; CDR3nt: TGTGCCAGCAGCTTAGAACGCAGGAACACTGAAGCTTTCTTT; CDR3aa: CASSLERRNTEAFF
v_gene: TRBV27; j_gene: TRBJ1-1; abundance: .; d_gene: .; CDR3nt: TGTGCCAGCAGTTTACCAGGGGCCACTGAAGCTTTCTTT; CDR3aa: CASSLPGATEAFF
v_gene: TRBV23-1; j_gene: TRBJ1-5; abundance: .; d_gene: .; CDR3nt: TGCGCCAGCAGTCAAGTCGACAGTTATAGCAATCAGCCCCAGCATTTT; CDR3aa: CASSQVDSYSNQPQHF
v_gene: TRBV7-2; j_gene: TRBJ1-3; abundance: few; d_gene: TRBD1; CDR3nt: TGTGCCAGCAGCTCCCGGGACAGCTTCTCTGGAAACACCATATATTTT; CDR3aa: CASSSRDSFSGNTIYF
v_gene: TRBV12-3/TRBV12-4; j_gene: TRBJ2-1; abundance: .; d_gene: .; CDR3nt: TGTGCCAGCAGTTTAGGAGGGAATGAGCAGTTCTTC; CDR3aa: CASSLGGNEQFF
v_gene: TRBV6-2/TRBV6-3; j_gene: TRBJ1-1; abundance: .; d_gene: TRBD1; CDR3nt: TGTGCCAGCAGTTACGGGACAGCTTACACTGAAGCTTTCTTT; CDR3aa: CASSYGTAYTEAFF
v_gene: TRBV28; j_gene: TRBJ2-1; abundance: .; d_gene: TRBD2; CDR3nt: TGTGCCAGCAGGAACTGGGGGGGGGTTTACAATGAGCAGTTCTTC; CDR3aa: CASRNWGGVYNEQFF
v_gene: TRBV24-1; j_gene: TRBJ1-2; abundance: .; d_gene: .; CDR3nt: TGTGCCACCAGTGACTCCCGTGCGGGACGCTATGGCTACACCTTC; CDR3aa: CATSDSRAGRYGYTF
v_gene: TRBV12-3/TRBV12-4; j_gene: TRBJ2-3; abundance: .; d_gene: .; CDR3nt: TGTGCCAGCAGCCCCCCGGGTCCAGATACGCAGTATTTT; CDR3aa: CASSPPGPDTQYF
v_gene: TRBV28; j_gene: TRBJ1-6; abundance: .; d_gene: TRBD1; CDR3nt: TGTGCCAGCAGTTTACTGACAGGGGGAAATTCACCCCTCCACTTT; CDR3aa: CASSLLTGGNSPLHF
v_gene: TRBV7-2; j_gene: TRBJ1-4; abundance: .; d_gene: .; CDR3nt: TGTGCCAGCAGCTCCGATCCGGTAACTAATGAAAAACTGTTTTTT; CDR3aa: CASSSDPVTNEKLFF
v_gene: TRBV25-1; j_gene: TRBJ2-7; abundance: .; d_gene: TRBD2; CDR3nt: TGTGCCAGCAGTCCAGGGACTAGAGGTTACGAGCAGTACTTC; CDR3aa: CASSPGTRGYEQYF
v_gene: TRBV19; j_gene: TRBJ2-7; abundance: .; d_gene: TRBD2; CDR3nt: TGTGCCAGTAGTATGATTCGGCTAGCGGGCGTCTACGAGCAGTACTTC; CDR3aa: CASSMIRLAGVYEQYF
v_gene: TRBV19; j_gene: TRBJ1-2; abundance: .; d_gene: .; CDR3nt: TGTGCCAGTAGTATGTCTGGGCCCTATGGCTACACCTTC; CDR3aa: CASSMSGPYGYTF
v_gene: TRBV2; j_gene: TRBJ2-2; abundance: .; d_gene: .; CDR3nt: TGTGCCAGCAGTGTTTCGAGGTCCGGGGAGCTGTTTTTT; CDR3aa: CASSVSRSGELFF
v_gene: TRBV2; j_gene: TRBJ2-7; abundance: .; d_gene: .; CDR3nt: TGTGCCAGCAGTCCGACACTCTTGGTCCACGAGCAGTACTTC; CDR3aa: CASSPTLLVHEQYF
v_gene: TRBV18; j_gene: TRBJ2-4; abundance: .; d_gene: TRBD1; CDR3nt: TGTGCCAGCTCACCCTCGGTACAGGGGGTAAACATTCAGTACTTC; CDR3aa: CASSPSVQGVNIQYF
v_gene: TRBV6-1; j_gene: TRBJ2-1; abundance: .; d_gene: .; CDR3nt: TGTGCCAGCAGTGAATTTCAGGGCTCCTACAATGAGCAGTTCTTC; CDR3aa: CASSEFQGSYNEQFF
v_gene: TRBV5-6; j_gene: TRBJ2-7; abundance: .; d_gene: .; CDR3nt: TGTGCCAGCAGCAGAACCGGGACTCTATCCTACGAGCAGTACTTC; CDR3aa: CASSRTGTLSYEQYF
v_gene: TRBV5-1; j_gene: TRBJ1-4; abundance: .; d_gene: .; CDR3nt: TGCGCCAGCAGCTTAGGTGCCCTTTCCCAAGGGAGCGAAAAACTGTTTTTT; CDR3aa: CASSLGALSQGSEKLFF
v_gene: TRBV6-2/TRBV6-3; j_gene: TRBJ1-5; abundance: .; d_gene: .; CDR3nt: TGTGCCAGCAGCTTCAACAGGGTTGGTCAGCCCCAGCATTTT; CDR3aa: CASSFNRVGQPQHF
v_gene: TRBV29-1; j_gene: TRBJ2-1; abundance: .; d_gene: .; CDR3nt: TGCAGCGTTGAAGAGCGGCACGCGCGCCGGGGGCAGTTCTTC; CDR3aa: CSVEERHARRGQFF
v_gene: TRBV6-5; j_gene: TRBJ2-7; abundance: .; d_gene: TRBD1; CDR3nt: TGTGCCAGCAGTTTTCAAAAGGGACAGTCCTACGAGCAGTACTTC; CDR3aa: CASSFQKGQSYEQYF
v_gene: TRBV27; j_gene: TRBJ2-1; abundance: .; d_gene: TRBD2; CDR3nt: TGTGCCAGCAGTCCAAGCGGGAGGGGTGGGGGCAATGAGCAGTTCTTC; CDR3aa: CASSPSGRGGGNEQFF
v_gene: TRBV27; j_gene: TRBJ1-1; abundance: .; d_gene: .; CDR3nt: TGTGCCAGCAGTTTATCCCCGTTTCCCAGGGCAGCTTTCTTT; CDR3aa: CASSLSPFPRAAFF